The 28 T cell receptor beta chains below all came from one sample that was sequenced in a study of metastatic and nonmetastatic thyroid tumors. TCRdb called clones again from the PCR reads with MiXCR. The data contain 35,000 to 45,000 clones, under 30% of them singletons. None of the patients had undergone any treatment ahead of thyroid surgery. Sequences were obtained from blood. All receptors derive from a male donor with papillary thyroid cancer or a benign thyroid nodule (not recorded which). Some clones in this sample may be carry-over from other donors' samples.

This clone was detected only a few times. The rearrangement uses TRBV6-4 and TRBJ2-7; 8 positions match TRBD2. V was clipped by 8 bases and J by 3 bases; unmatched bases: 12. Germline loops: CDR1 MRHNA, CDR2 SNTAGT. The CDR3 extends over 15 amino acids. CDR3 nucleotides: TGTGCCAGCCAGCCCCCGGGACTAGGCCACTACGAGCAGTACTTC. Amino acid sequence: CASQPPGLGHYEQYF.

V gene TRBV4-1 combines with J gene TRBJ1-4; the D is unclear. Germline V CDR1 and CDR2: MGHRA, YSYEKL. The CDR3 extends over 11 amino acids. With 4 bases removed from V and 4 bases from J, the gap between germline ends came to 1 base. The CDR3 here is CASSRNEKLFF. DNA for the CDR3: TGCGCCAGCAGCCGTAATGAAAAACTGTTTTTT.

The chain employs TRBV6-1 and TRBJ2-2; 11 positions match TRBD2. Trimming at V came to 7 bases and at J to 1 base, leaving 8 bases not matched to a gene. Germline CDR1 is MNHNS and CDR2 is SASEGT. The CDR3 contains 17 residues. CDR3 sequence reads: CASISTSGRGNTGELFF. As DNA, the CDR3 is TGTGCCAGCATATCTACTAGCGGGAGAGGGAACACCGGGGAGCTGTTTTTT.

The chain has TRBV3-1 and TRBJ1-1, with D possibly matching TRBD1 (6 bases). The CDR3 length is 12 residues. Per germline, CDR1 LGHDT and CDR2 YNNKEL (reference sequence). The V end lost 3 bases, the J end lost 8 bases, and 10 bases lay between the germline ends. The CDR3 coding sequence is TGTGCCAGCAGCCAGGTCACAGGGGAAGCTTTCTTT. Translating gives CASSQVTGEAFF. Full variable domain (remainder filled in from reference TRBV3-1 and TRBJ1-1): DTAVSQTPKYLVTQMGNDKSIKCEQNLGHDTMYWYKQDSKKFLKIMFSYNNKELIINETVPNRFSPKSPDKAHLNLHINSLELGDSAVYFCASSQVTGEAFFGQGTRLTVV.

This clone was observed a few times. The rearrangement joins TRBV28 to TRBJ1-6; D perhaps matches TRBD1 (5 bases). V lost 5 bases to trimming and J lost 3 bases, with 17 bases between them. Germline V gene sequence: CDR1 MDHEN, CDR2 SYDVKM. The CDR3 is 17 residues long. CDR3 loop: CASSEGSWGFYNSPLHF. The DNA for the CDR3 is TGTGCCAGCAGTGAGGGCAGCTGGGGCTTCTATAATTCACCCCTCCACTTT.

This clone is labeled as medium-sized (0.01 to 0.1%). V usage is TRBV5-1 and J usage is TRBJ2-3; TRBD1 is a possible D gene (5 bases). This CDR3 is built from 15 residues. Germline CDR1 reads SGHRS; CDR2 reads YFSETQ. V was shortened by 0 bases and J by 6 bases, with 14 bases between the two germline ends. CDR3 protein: CASSLVYQGWDTQYF. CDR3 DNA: TGCGCCAGCAGCTTGGTTTATCAGGGATGGGATACGCAGTATTTT.

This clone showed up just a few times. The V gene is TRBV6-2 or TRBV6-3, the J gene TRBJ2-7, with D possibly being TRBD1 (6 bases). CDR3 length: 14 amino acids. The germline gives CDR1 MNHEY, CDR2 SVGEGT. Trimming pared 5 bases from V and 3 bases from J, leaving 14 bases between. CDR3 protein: CASSTPQGIYEQYF. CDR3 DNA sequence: TGTGCCAGCAGTACCCCACAGGGTATCTACGAGCAGTACTTC.

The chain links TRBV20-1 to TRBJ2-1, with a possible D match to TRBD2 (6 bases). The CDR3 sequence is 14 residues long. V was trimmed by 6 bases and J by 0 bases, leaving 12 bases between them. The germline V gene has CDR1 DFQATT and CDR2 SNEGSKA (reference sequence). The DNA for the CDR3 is TGCAGTGCCCGTGGCGGGATCTCCTACAATGAGCAGTTCTTC. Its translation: CSARGGISYNEQFF.

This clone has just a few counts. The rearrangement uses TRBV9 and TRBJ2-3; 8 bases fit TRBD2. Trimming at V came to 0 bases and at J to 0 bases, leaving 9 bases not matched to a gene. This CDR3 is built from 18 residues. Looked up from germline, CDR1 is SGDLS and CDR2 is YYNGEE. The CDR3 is CASSVAAVGGGSTDTQYF. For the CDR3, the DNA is TGTGCCAGCAGCGTAGCCGCCGTTGGCGGGGGGAGCACAGATACGCAGTATTTT. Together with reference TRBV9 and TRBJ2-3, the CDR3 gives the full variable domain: DSGVTQTPKHLITATGQRVTLRCSPRSGDLSVYWYQQSLDQGLQFLIQYYNGEERAKGNILERFSAQQFPDLHSELNLSSLELGDSALYFCASSVAAVGGGSTDTQYFGPGTRLTVL.

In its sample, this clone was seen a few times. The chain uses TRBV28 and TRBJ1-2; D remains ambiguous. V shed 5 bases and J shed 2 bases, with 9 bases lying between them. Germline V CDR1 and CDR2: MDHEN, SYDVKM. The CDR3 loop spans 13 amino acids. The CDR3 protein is CASSPTDNYGYTF. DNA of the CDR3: TGTGCCAGCAGTCCGACGGACAACTATGGCTACACCTTC.

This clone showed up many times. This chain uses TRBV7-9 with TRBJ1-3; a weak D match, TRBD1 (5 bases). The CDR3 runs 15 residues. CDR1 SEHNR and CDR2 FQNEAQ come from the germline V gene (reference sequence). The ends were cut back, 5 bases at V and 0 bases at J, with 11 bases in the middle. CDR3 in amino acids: CASSGGSNSGNTIYF. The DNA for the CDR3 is TGTGCCAGCAGCGGGGGGTCAAACTCTGGAAACACCATATATTTT.

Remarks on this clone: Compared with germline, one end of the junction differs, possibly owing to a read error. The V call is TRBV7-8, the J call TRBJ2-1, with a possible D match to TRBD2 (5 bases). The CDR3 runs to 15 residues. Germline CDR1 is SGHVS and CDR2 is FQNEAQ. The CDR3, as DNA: TGTGCCAGCAGCTTAACAGCGGTAGAAGGCAATAAGCAGTTCTTC. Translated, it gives CASSLTAVEGNKQFF. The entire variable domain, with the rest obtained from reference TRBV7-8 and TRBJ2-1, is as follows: GAGVSQSPRYKVAKRGQDVALRCDPISGHVSLFWYQQALGQGPEFLTYFQNEAQLDKSGLPSDRFFAERPEGSVSTLKIQRTQQEDSAVYLCASSLTAVEGNKQFFGPGTRLTVL.

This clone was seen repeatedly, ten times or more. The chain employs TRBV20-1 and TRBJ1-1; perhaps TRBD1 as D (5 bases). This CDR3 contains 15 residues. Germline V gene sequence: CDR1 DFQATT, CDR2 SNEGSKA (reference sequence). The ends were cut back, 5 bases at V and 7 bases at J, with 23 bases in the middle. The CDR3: CSAVKSRGGSDEAFF. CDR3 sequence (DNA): TGCAGTGCTGTCAAGAGTCGGGGGGGGAGTGATGAAGCTTTCTTT.

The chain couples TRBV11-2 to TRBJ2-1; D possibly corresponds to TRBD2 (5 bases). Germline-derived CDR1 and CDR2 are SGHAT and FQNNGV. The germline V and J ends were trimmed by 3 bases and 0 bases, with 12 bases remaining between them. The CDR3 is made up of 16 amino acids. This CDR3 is CASSFGQRYSYNEQFF. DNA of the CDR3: TGTGCCAGCAGCTTCGGTCAGCGGTACTCCTACAATGAGCAGTTCTTC.

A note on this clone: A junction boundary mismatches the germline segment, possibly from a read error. The CDR3 spells CASSLVGSTYTQYF. CDR3 DNA sequence: TGCGCCAGCAGCTTGGTTGGGAGCACATATACGCAGTATTTT. V is TRBV5-1 and J is TRBJ2-3; possible D gene TRBD2, 5 bases. This CDR3 is built from 14 residues. Germline CDR1 and CDR2: SGHRS and YFSETQ.

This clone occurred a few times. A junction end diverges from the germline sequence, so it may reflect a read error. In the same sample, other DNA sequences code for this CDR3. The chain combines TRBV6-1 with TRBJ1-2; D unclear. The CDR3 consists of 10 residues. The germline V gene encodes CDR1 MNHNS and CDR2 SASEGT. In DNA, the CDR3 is TGTGCCAGCAGAGAAGATGGCTACACCTTC. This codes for CASREDGYTF.

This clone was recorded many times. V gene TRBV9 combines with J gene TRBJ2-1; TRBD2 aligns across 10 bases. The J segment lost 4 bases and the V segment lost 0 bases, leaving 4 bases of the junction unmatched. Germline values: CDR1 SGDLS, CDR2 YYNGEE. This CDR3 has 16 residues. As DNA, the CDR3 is TGTGCCAGCAGCGTAGGTGGACTAGCGGCTTACAATGAGCAGTTCTTC. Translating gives CASSVGGLAAYNEQFF.

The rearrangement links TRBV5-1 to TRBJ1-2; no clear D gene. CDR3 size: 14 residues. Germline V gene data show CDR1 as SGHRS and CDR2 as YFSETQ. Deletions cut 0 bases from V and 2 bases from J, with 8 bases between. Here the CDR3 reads CASSLATVNYGYTF. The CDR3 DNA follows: TGCGCCAGCAGCTTGGCCACGGTCAACTATGGCTACACCTTC.

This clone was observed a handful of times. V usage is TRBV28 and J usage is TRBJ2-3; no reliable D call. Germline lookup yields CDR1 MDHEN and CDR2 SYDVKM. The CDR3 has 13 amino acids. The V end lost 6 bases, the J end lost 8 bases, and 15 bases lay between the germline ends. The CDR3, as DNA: TGTGCCAGCAGGGTTCCCACGGGTGCTACGCAGTATTTT. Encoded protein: CASRVPTGATQYF.

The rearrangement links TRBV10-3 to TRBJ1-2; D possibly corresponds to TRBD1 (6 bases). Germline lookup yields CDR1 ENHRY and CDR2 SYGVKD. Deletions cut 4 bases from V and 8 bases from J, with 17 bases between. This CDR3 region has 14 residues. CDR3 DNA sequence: TGTGCCATCAGTGCTGGAGAAGGGGGGAGCGGCTACACCTTC. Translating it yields CAISAGEGGSGYTF.

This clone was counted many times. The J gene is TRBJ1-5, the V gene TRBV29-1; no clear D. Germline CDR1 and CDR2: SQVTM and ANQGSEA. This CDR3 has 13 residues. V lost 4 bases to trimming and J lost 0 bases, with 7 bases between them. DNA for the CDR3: TGCAGCGTTGTAACAAGTAGCAATCAGCCCCAGCATTTT. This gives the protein CSVVTSSNQPQHF.

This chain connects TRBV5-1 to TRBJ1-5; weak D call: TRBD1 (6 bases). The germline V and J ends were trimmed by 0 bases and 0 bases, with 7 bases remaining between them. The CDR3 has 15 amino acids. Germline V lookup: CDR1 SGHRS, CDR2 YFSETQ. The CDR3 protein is CASSLEGGSNQPQHF. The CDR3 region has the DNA TGCGCCAGCAGCTTGGAGGGGGGTAGCAATCAGCCCCAGCATTTT.

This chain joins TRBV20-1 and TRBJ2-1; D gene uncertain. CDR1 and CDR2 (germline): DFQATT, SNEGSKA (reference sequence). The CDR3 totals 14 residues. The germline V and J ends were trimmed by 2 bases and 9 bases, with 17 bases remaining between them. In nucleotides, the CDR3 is TGCAGTGCTAGACCCCTCCTCTCGGGTAGTGAGCAGTTCTTC. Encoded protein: CSARPLLSGSEQFF.

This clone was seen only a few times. CDR3 nucleotide sequence: TGTGCCAGCAGTCCCGGACTAGCGGGATCGGAGCAGTACTTC. Translated, it gives CASSPGLAGSEQYF. The V gene is TRBV27, the J gene TRBJ2-7; 12 nucleotides align to TRBD2. V lost 5 bases and J lost 7; bases outside the gene matches: 6. Germline V gene lookup returns CDR1 MNHEY and CDR2 SMNVEV (reference sequence). This CDR3 contains 14 residues.

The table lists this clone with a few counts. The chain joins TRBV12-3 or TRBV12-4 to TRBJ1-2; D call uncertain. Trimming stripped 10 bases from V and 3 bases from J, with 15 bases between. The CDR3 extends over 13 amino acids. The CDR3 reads CAISRYSDYGYTF. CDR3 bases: TGTGCCATCTCGAGGTATTCTGACTATGGCTACACCTTC.

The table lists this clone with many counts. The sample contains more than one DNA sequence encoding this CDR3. This chain's CDR3 is CASSEAGVTGNQPQHF. The CDR3 DNA is TGTGCCAGCAGCGAGGCAGGGGTCACTGGGAATCAGCCCCAGCATTTT. The V gene is TRBV25-1, the J gene TRBJ1-5; possible D gene TRBD1, 6 bases. Germline V gene data show CDR1 as MGHDK and CDR2 as SYGVNS. The CDR3 covers 16 residues. Trimming left V 6 bases short and J 4 bases short, with 19 bases between.

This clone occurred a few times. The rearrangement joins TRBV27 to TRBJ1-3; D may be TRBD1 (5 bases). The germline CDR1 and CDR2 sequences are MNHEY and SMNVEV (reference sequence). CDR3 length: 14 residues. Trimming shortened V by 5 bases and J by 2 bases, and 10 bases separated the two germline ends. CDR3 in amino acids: CASSKIGAGNTIYF. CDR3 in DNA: TGTGCCAGCAGTAAGATAGGGGCTGGAAACACCATATATTTT.

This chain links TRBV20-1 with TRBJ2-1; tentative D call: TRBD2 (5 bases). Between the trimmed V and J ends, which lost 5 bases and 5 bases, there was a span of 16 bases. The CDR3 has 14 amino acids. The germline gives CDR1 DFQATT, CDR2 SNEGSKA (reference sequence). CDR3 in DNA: TGCAGTGCTCAACAACTAGGGCGGCACAATGAGCAGTTCTTC. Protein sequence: CSAQQLGRHNEQFF.